The 19 T cell receptor beta chains below all came from one sample that was sequenced in a study of T cells in women clearing cervical HPV infection listed by TCRdb under 2018. Libraries came from the immunoSEQ multiplex PCR assay. Held by TCRdb, this immuneACCESS table contains in-frame sequences only and omits some clones. Under half of the omission traces to an unresolved V gene where checked; the cause of the rest is unknown. This sample's clone table shows about 26,000 clones. Clones ranked in the top ten supply 3.5% to 4.5% of the sample. Material: blood buffy coat. The source is a woman aged 18-69 years with a cervical HPV16 infection that either progressed to CIN3+ or cleared (not recorded which).

Remarks on this clone: The CDR3 extends 3 residues past the end of the read, so its final part is completed from the germline J gene. The chain has TRBV7-9 and TRBJ2-1; TRBD1 matches at 8 bases. After removal of 4 bases from V and 9 bases from J, the junction contained 5 bases not matched to a gene. Germline CDR1 reads SEHNR; CDR2 reads FQNEAQ (reference sequence). This CDR3 has 13 amino acids. The CDR3 is CASSSQGAPEQFF. The CDR3 bases that were read are TGTGCCAGCAGCTCTCAGGGGGCGCCTGAG.

Note on this clone: The read is 3 residues too short to cover the CDR3 end, so that end is filled in from the germline J gene. The V call is TRBV19, the J call TRBJ2-7; the match to TRBD1 covers 7 bases. The CDR3 has 16 amino acids. Losses at the gene ends were 3 bases for V and 2 bases for J; bases not matched to a gene: 10. CDR1 is LNHDA, CDR2 SQIVND, per germline (reference sequence). The CDR3 spells CASSMGGWGQPYEQYF. Partial CDR3 DNA: TGTGCCAGTAGTATGGGCGGTTGGGGACAGCCCTACGAG. Together with reference TRBV19 and TRBJ2-7, the CDR3 gives the full variable domain: DGGITQSPKYLFRKEGQNVTLSCEQNLNHDAMYWYRQDPGQGLRLIYYSQIVNDFQKGDIAEGYSVSREKKESFPLTVTSAQKNPTAFYLCASSMGGWGQPYEQYFGPGTRLTVT.

For this clone: The read terminates 3 residues ahead of where the CDR3 ends, so the germline J gene completes it. The chain carries TRBV5-1 and TRBJ2-1, with TRBD2 matching over 13 bases. The V gene end was trimmed by 1 base and the J gene end by 4 bases; junction bases not matched to a gene: 2. Germline values: CDR1 SGHRS, CDR2 YFSETQ. This CDR3 contains 16 residues. Incomplete CDR3 DNA: TGCGCCAGCAGCTTGTTACTAGCGGGGGGGTACAATGAG. This codes for CASSLLLAGGYNE. The entire CDR3 reads CASSLLLAGGYNEQFF.

To note about this clone: The CDR3 extends 3 residues past the end of the read, so its final part is completed from the germline J gene. The J gene is TRBJ1-2, the V gene TRBV6-1, with D hard to call. Trimming stripped 2 bases from V and 2 bases from J, with 15 bases between. Looked up from germline, CDR1 is MNHNS and CDR2 is SASEGT. The CDR3 length is 16 residues. The CDR3 sequence is CASSELMLGRNYGYTF. The CDR3 bases that were read are TGTGCCAGCAGTGAATTGATGTTGGGCAGAAACTATGGC.

The CDR3 DNA, read in part, is TGTGCCAGCGTGGACAGGGTGGAAAACACCGGGGAG. It specifies CASVDRVENTGE. The CDR3 as a whole reads CASVDRVENTGELFF. J is TRBJ2-2 and V is TRBV7-6, with 8 bases fitting TRBD1. The sequence runs out 3 residues before the end of the CDR3; the remainder is reconstructed from the germline J gene. CDR1 is SGHVS and CDR2 is FNYEAQ in the germline V gene. The ends lost 8 bases at V and 2 bases at J; junction bases unmatched: 7. This CDR3 is 15 amino acids long.

Remarks on this clone: Read data end 3 residues before the CDR3 end; the end is taken from the germline J gene. This rearrangement joins TRBV2 to TRBJ2-3; 7 positions match TRBD1. Germline CDR1 and CDR2: SNHLY and FYNNEI. This CDR3 contains 15 residues. V was pared by 2 bases and J by 0 bases, with 2 bases of the junction left unmatched. Partial CDR3 DNA: TGTGCCAGCAGTGAATCACAGGGGAGCACAGATACG. It yields the protein CASSESQGSTDT. The entire CDR3 protein is CASSESQGSTDTQYF. Using reference TRBV2 and TRBJ2-3 for the parts outside the CDR3, the full variable domain is EPEVTQTPSHQVTQMGQEVILRCVPISNHLYFYWYRQILGQKVEFLVSFYNNEISEKSEIFDDQFSVERPDGSNFTLKIRSTKLEDSAMYFCASSESQGSTDTQYFGPGTRLTVL.

With regard to this clone: From the germline J gene comes the end of the CDR3, since the read stops 3 residues before it. The chain recombines TRBV9 with TRBJ2-7, with 9 bases lining up with TRBD1. CDR3 size: 18 residues. CDR1 and CDR2 from the germline V gene are SGDLS and YYNGEE. The V gene end was trimmed by 6 bases and the J gene end by 0 bases; junction bases not matched to a gene: 16. CDR3 sequence reads: CASTPTGGYTRSSYEQYF. The CDR3 bases that were read are TGTGCCAGCACCCCGACAGGGGGTTATACCCGGAGCTCCTACGAG.

CDR3 bases read: TGTGCCAGTAGTATGCGGTTAGGCGAG. It is translated as CASSMRLGE. The whole CDR3 protein is CASSMRLGEQYF. The chain joins TRBV19 to TRBJ2-7; D is undetermined. The CDR3 end is not reached by the read, which stops 3 residues before it; the germline J gene fills it in. This CDR3 has 12 amino acids. Germline V CDR1 and CDR2: LNHDA, SQIVND (reference sequence). Trimming took 3 bases from V and 6 from J, leaving 9 bases between them.

As for this clone: The read ends 3 residues shy of where the CDR3 ends; the end is completed using the germline J gene. This sample also contains other DNA sequences that code for the same CDR3. V is TRBV19 and J is TRBJ2-7, with 7 bases fitting TRBD2. The CDR3 spans 17 residues. Germline lookup yields CDR1 LNHDA and CDR2 SQIVND (reference sequence). V lost 6 bases, J lost 2 bases, and 16 bases stayed unmatched. This CDR3 is CASSPLGGDYLPYEQYF. The sequenced CDR3 bases are TGTGCCAGTAGCCCCCTGGGGGGGGATTATTTACCCTACGAG.

This clone shows up as medium-sized by frequency. From the germline J gene comes the end of the CDR3, since the read stops 3 residues before it. The V call is TRBV29-1, the J call TRBJ2-7; 9 nucleotides align to TRBD1. The V and J ends lost 4 bases and 4 bases, in that order; junction bases with no gene match: 5. There are 13 residues in the CDR3. Looked up from germline, CDR1 is SQVTM and CDR2 is ANQGSEA. This CDR3 reads CSVGTDRGYEQYF. CDR3 bases read: TGCAGCGTTGGTACGGACAGGGGTTACGAG.

Details on this clone: The observed sequence ends 3 residues before the CDR3 terminus, with the missing tail filled in from the germline J gene. The chain couples TRBV10-3 to TRBJ1-3; no definite D call. The CDR3 spans 13 residues. The germline gives CDR1 ENHRY, CDR2 SYGVKD. Trimming shortened V by 7 bases and J by 0 bases, and 7 bases separated the two germline ends. The CDR3 here is CAITPVSGNTIYF. The sequenced CDR3 bases are TGTGCCATCACGCCGGTCTCTGGAAACACC.

As regards this clone: The read is 3 residues too short to cover the CDR3 end, so that end is filled in from the germline J gene. The V gene is TRBV12-3 or TRBV12-4, the J gene TRBJ1-4, with 7 bases lining up with TRBD1. The trim removed 6 bases at V and 8 bases at J, leaving 9 bases unmatched. The CDR3 sequence is 14 residues long. CDR3 residues: CASRRTGEGEKLFF. CDR3 bases read: TGTGCCAGCAGACGGACAGGCGAAGGGGAAAAA.

A remark on this clone: The CDR3 end lies 3 residues beyond the end of the read and is filled in from the germline J gene. The chain combines TRBV20-1 with TRBJ2-1; tentative D call: TRBD2 (6 bases). V shed 3 bases and J shed 3 bases, with 24 bases lying between them. Germline CDR1 is DFQATT and CDR2 is SNEGSKA (reference sequence). This CDR3 comprises 18 residues. CDR3 sequence: CSASGPRLAGPYYNEQFF. The sequenced CDR3 bases are TGCAGTGCTAGTGGACCAAGGCTGGCGGGGCCATACTACAATGAG.

On this clone: The read ends 3 residues early relative to the CDR3; the germline J gene fills the gap. Other DNA sequences in this sample translate to the same CDR3. This chain uses TRBV27 with TRBJ1-1; a possible D gene is TRBD1 (5 bases). Germline V lookup: CDR1 MNHEY, CDR2 SMNVEV (reference sequence). V lost 8 bases and J 0 bases, leaving 10 bases between the germline ends. This CDR3 comprises 13 residues. CDR3 DNA, as far as it was read: TGTGCCAGCTCGAGGGGCATGAACACTGAA. Translation: CASSRGMNTE. The whole CDR3 reads CASSRGMNTEAFF.

As concerns this clone: Sequencing ends 3 residues short of the CDR3 end; the germline J gene provides the rest. The V and J genes are TRBV12-3 or TRBV12-4 and TRBJ1-2, with D hard to call. The CDR3 runs 12 residues. V was shortened by 3 bases and J by 0 bases, with 2 bases between the two germline ends. The CDR3 sequence: CASSFSNYGYTF. The CDR3 DNA, read in part, is TGTGCCAGCAGTTTCTCTAACTATGGC.

The covered CDR3 bases are TGCAGTGTCAAAGCACTCTCCGGGACAGCCTATAATGAAAAA. Translated, it gives CSVKALSGTAYNEK. The complete CDR3 sequence is CSVKALSGTAYNEKLFF. This chain connects TRBV20-1 to TRBJ1-4; 7 bases match TRBD1. The CDR3 end lies 3 residues beyond the end of the read and is filled in from the germline J gene. This CDR3 region has 17 residues. Germline CDR1 is DFQATT and CDR2 is SNEGSKA (reference sequence). With 7 bases clipped from V and 4 bases from J, the junction kept 18 bases outside the gene matches.

As concerns this clone: Read data end 3 residues before the CDR3 end; the end is taken from the germline J gene. The rearrangement links TRBV7-6 to TRBJ2-3; weak D call: TRBD1 (5 bases). This CDR3 comprises 16 residues. V was trimmed by 1 base and J by 5 bases, leaving 16 bases between them. CDR1 SGHVS and CDR2 FNYEAQ come from the germline V gene. Partial CDR3 DNA: TGTGCCAGCAGCTTAGGGGGCCGGCTAGACAAAGATACG. This translates into CASSLGGRLDKDT. The complete CDR3 reads CASSLGGRLDKDTQYF.

Regarding this clone: The CDR3 goes on 3 residues after the read ends, and that part is filled in from the germline J gene. The chain combines TRBV5-4 with TRBJ2-4; D possibly corresponds to TRBD1 (5 bases). The CDR3 consists of 14 residues. Trimming took off 2 bases at V and 4 bases at J, with 10 bases between the two ends. The germline gives CDR1 SGHNT, CDR2 YYREEE (reference sequence). The DNA read from the CDR3 is TGTGCCAGCAGCTTACAGGTTTCAAAAAACATT. Encoded protein: CASSLQVSKNI. In full, the CDR3 is CASSLQVSKNIQYF.

About this clone itself: The CDR3 extends 3 residues past the end of the read, so its final part is completed from the germline J gene. V and J are TRBV7-2 and TRBJ2-7; D might be TRBD1 (6 bases). Germline lookup yields CDR1 SGHTA and CDR2 FQGNSA. V lost 3 bases and J 5 bases, leaving 14 bases between the germline ends. The CDR3 is 14 residues long. The CDR3 spells CASSFPTGTHEQYF. The covered CDR3 bases are TGTGCCAGCAGCTTTCCAACAGGGACCCACGAG.